The 13 T cell receptor beta chains below all came from one sample that was sequenced in a study of somatic mutations in cytotoxic T cells in rheumatoid arthritis (dated 2017 in TCRdb). The library was prepared using the immunoSEQ multiplex PCR assay. In its TCRdb copy, this immuneACCESS table keeps in-frame sequences only and misses some clones. Where compared with another copy, unresolved V genes explain less than half of these, and the others have no known cause. In this sample the table shows some 40,000 clones, roughly four fifths of which occur a single time. 3.2% of the sample belongs to the ten largest clones. The sample comprised CD8+ T cells sorted from blood. The receptors originated from a man in his forties in good health.

In this sample, this clone turned up once. CDR3 bases: TGTGCCAGCAGGTACACAGATACGCAGTATTTT. Protein: CASRYTDTQYF. V gene TRBV6-6 combines with J gene TRBJ2-3, with D uncertain. Trimming shortened V by 6 bases and J by 2 bases, and 3 bases separated the two germline ends. CDR1 MNHNY and CDR2 SVGAGI come from the germline V gene (reference sequence). The CDR3 length is 11 residues.

This clone came up once. The chain couples TRBV19 to TRBJ1-5; no clear D gene. This CDR3 region has 13 residues. Per germline, CDR1 LNHDA and CDR2 SQIVND (reference sequence). V gave up 6 bases and J gave up 3 bases, with 9 bases separating them. In nucleotides, the CDR3 is TGTGCCAGTAGCTCCGGGCTCAATCAGCCCCAGCATTTT. Residues: CASSSGLNQPQHF. The variable domain in full, with the rest retrieved from reference TRBV19 and TRBJ1-5, is DGGITQSPKYLFRKEGQNVTLSCEQNLNHDAMYWYRQDPGQGLRLIYYSQIVNDFQKGDIAEGYSVSREKKESFPLTVTSAQKNPTAFYLCASSSGLNQPQHFGDGTRLSIL.

The rearrangement links TRBV28 to TRBJ1-2; a possible D gene is TRBD1 (5 bases). The germline V gene has CDR1 MDHEN and CDR2 SYDVKM. The CDR3 length is 14 residues. Trimming took off 3 bases at V and 3 bases at J, with 11 bases between the two ends. CDR3 DNA sequence: TGTGCCAGCAGTTTGGTTGCAGGGTACTATGGCTACACCTTC. Encoded protein: CASSLVAGYYGYTF.

The chain joins TRBV6-4 to TRBJ2-3; D remains unclear. The V gene lost 0 bases and the J gene lost 1 base, with 11 bases spanning the gap. This CDR3 is 16 amino acids long. Germline values: CDR1 MRHNA, CDR2 SNTAGT. The CDR3 region is CASSDSTGGGTDTQYF. In DNA form, the CDR3 reads TGTGCCAGCAGTGACTCGACCGGCGGCGGCACAGATACGCAGTATTTT.

V is TRBV4-1 and J is TRBJ2-2, with 12 bases matching TRBD2. The V and J ends lost 3 bases and 4 bases, in that order; junction bases with no gene match: 6. The length of the CDR3 is 17 residues. Germline V lookup: CDR1 MGHRA, CDR2 YSYEKL. The CDR3: CASSHEKLAGGTGELFF. The CDR3 nucleotides read TGCGCCAGCAGCCACGAGAAACTAGCGGGGGGCACCGGGGAGCTGTTTTTT.

CDR3 nucleotide sequence: TGTGCCAGCAGCCGCGGGTCCAGATCCTACGAGCAGTACTTC. It translates to CASSRGSRSYEQYF. The V and J genes are TRBV14 and TRBJ2-7, with D possibly matching TRBD2 (5 bases). The CDR3 extends over 14 amino acids. Trimming pared 4 bases from V and 1 base from J, leaving 11 bases between. Germline V CDR1 and CDR2: SGHDN, FVKESK.

In this sample, this clone turned up a few times. This chain connects TRBV9 to TRBJ1-1; D perhaps matches TRBD1 (5 bases). CDR1 and CDR2 from the germline V gene are SGDLS and YYNGEE. The germline V and J ends were trimmed by 3 bases and 6 bases, with 9 bases remaining between them. CDR3 size: 12 residues. In nucleotides, the CDR3 is TGTGCCAGCAGCGCGCAGGGAGCTGAAGCTTTCTTT. Translated: CASSAQGAEAFF.

The chain uses TRBV2 and TRBJ2-7; TRBD1 matches 8 bases. Germline V CDR1 and CDR2: SNHLY, FYNNEI. J lost 2 bases, V lost 6 bases, and 6 bases had no gene match. This CDR3 contains 14 residues. CDR3 sequence: CASSGTGFTYEQYF. The CDR3 coding sequence is TGTGCCAGCAGCGGGACAGGTTTCACCTACGAGCAGTACTTC.

This clone was seen more than once but under ten times. The gene calls are TRBV19 and TRBJ1-1; D is ambiguous. CDR1 is LNHDA and CDR2 is SQIVND in the germline V gene (reference sequence). CDR3 length: 14 amino acids. The V and J ends lost 6 bases and 0 bases respectively, with 11 bases between them. Here the CDR3 reads CASSDGRLNTEAFF. The CDR3 region has the DNA TGTGCCAGTAGCGACGGAAGGTTGAACACTGAAGCTTTCTTT.

The CDR3 DNA reads TGTGCCAGCAGCATCGGACAGGCCGACTCTGGAAACACCATATATTTT. This encodes CASSIGQADSGNTIYF. J is TRBJ1-3 and V is TRBV7-3; 7 bases are a match to TRBD1. The germline V gene encodes CDR1 SGHTA and CDR2 FQGTGA. Losses at the gene ends were 5 bases for V and 0 bases for J; bases not matched to a gene: 7. CDR3 length: 16 amino acids.

The chain couples TRBV30 to TRBJ2-7; no clear D gene. Germline V gene sequence: CDR1 GTSNPN, CDR2 SVGIG (reference sequence). Between the trimmed V and J ends, which lost 4 bases and 0 bases, there was a span of 7 bases. The CDR3 runs to 12 residues. The chain's CDR3 is CAWNDNSYEQYF. The CDR3 DNA reads as TGTGCCTGGAACGACAACTCCTACGAGCAGTACTTC.

The chain links TRBV15 to TRBJ2-3, with D possibly called TRBD1 or TRBD2 (6 bases each). Trimming stripped 0 bases from V and 5 bases from J, with 15 bases between. CDR3 length equals 16 residues. Germline V gene data show CDR1 as LNHNV and CDR2 as YYDKDF (reference sequence). CDR3 nucleotide sequence: TGTGCCACCAGCAGAGATAGGGGGGCAGCGAGAGATACGCAGTATTTT. Translated: CATSRDRGAARDTQYF.

The rearrangement links TRBV7-9 to TRBJ1-1; possible D gene TRBD1, 5 bases. This CDR3 has 17 amino acids. The V and J ends lost 1 base and 5 bases respectively, with 20 bases between them. CDR1 is SEHNR, CDR2 FQNEAQ, per germline (reference sequence). Here the CDR3 reads CASSLGETRPGGTEAFF. In DNA, the CDR3 is TGTGCCAGCAGCTTAGGAGAAACCAGACCGGGGGGGACTGAAGCTTTCTTT.